The text below deals with one T cell receptor beta chain. Its antigen is as yet unknown. This entry comes from a study of T-cell memory formation after mild COVID-19. Germline V gene sequence: CDR1 SGDLS, CDR2 YYNGEE. The V end was cut by 2 bases, the J end by 6 bases, with 9 bases between. The CDR3 has 14 residues. MiXCR, run by TCRdb on the 5' RACE reads, gives a single entry per CDR3 protein. This sample has around 250,000 distinct CDR3 sequences, with 15% found just once. Points from the study as a whole: Some SARS-CoV-2-responding clones were already detected in memory before infection.

The J gene is TRBJ1-6, the V gene TRBV9, with D perhaps matching TRBD1 (5 bases). This receptor was obtained from an adult woman who had mild COVID-19 (a few samples of this study predate the infection). Cell type and time point are not known. The sample taken for sequencing was PBMCs or a T cell subset sorted from them (not recorded which). The CDR3 sequence: CASSVARVNSPLHF. The CDR3 DNA reads as TGTGCCAGCAGCGTCGCCAGGGTTAATTCACCCCTCCACTTT.